The rows below give T cell receptor beta chains drawn from one sample of a study of CD8 T cells in ankylosing spondylitis. TCRdb passed the 5' RACE reads through MiXCR, listing each CDR3 protein once. The table has about 220,000 distinct CDR3 sequences, 15% to 20% seen once. The specimen was blood, either unsorted or a sorted T cell fraction (not recorded which). The receptors originated from a male donor with ankylosing spondylitis. Both conserved end residues are trimmed from each CDR3. Each record gives: J gene, V gene, CDR3 protein.

TRBJ2-1,TRBV18,ASSPPPISYNEQF
TRBJ2-3,TRBV7-9,ASSLVGGFSTDTQY
TRBJ2-3,TRBV20-1,SARDMAGALITDTQY
TRBJ1-2,TRBV7-9,ASSSYTNGYT
TRBJ2-5,TRBV29-1,SVEEGDREEETQY
TRBJ1-1,TRBV5-6,ASSAGQGLLAEAF
TRBJ2-1,TRBV6-5,ASSSISGSYNEQF
TRBJ1-1,TRBV29-1,SAFGTPNTEAF
TRBJ1-6,TRBV7-8,ASSYSGGAGSSPLH
TRBJ2-1,TRBV7-9,ASSLAQGHNEQF
TRBJ2-5,TRBV10-1,ASRGRGAQETQY
TRBJ1-5,TRBV15,ATSREWGGNQPQH
TRBJ2-7,TRBV7-9,ASSPTDGTDPYEQY
TRBJ2-1,TRBV9,ASSASRSGGNYKEQF
TRBJ2-2,TRBV5-1,ASSQGQDTNTGELF
TRBJ2-7,TRBV23-1,ASSQCGQCQNLFYEQY
TRBJ2-3,TRBV7-9,ASSQDGLWMDTQY
TRBJ2-2,TRBV12-3/TRBV12-4,ASSLLAGGPNTGELF
TRBJ2-7,TRBV20-1,SARRFEQGDEQY
TRBJ2-7,TRBV12-3/TRBV12-4,ASSLGLAGEQY
TRBJ1-1,TRBV20-1,SARDSQMNTEAF
TRBJ2-2,TRBV12-3/TRBV12-4,ASSLPSEAPNTGELF
TRBJ2-7,TRBV3-1,ASSQSRDSYEQY
TRBJ2-7,TRBV10-3,AISGVQATYEQY
TRBJ2-7,TRBV28,ASSLRGTSPVFGEQY
TRBJ2-1,TRBV29-1,SVEPSGSMYNEQF
TRBJ2-6,TRBV29-1,SGKGLAGGQGANVLT
TRBJ2-1,TRBV7-6,ASSLGMRAGDYNEQF
TRBJ2-7,TRBV7-9,ASSLGGLTYEQY
TRBJ2-3,TRBV29-1,SVDGSGGADTQY
TRBJ2-2,TRBV6-2/TRBV6-3,ASSWSLRPGELF
TRBJ1-2,TRBV18,ASSPDGGYYGYT
TRBJ2-5,TRBV7-2,ASSFFRGEGQETQY
TRBJ2-7,TRBV27,ASSFTGKGEQY
TRBJ1-1,TRBV7-2,ASSPGPYDTEAF
TRBJ1-2,TRBV5-1,ASSLYSDNYGYT
TRBJ1-5,TRBV7-2,ASSLGAGGYQPQH
TRBJ2-1,TRBV11-2,ASSRLAGGGDNEQF
TRBJ2-1,TRBV12-3/TRBV12-4,ASSGLADEQF
TRBJ2-7,TRBV27,ASSLSGGRYEQY
TRBJ1-2,TRBV4-1,ASSPSPGQGASGYT
TRBJ2-1,TRBV28,ASNASPAGGENEQF
TRBJ1-1,TRBV7-9,ASSLPSMNTEAF
TRBJ2-7,TRBV4-3,ASSQGSSGPGYEQY
TRBJ2-7,TRBV20-1,SARDHSEFHYEQY
TRBJ2-1,TRBV12-3/TRBV12-4,ASSAAGQGYNEQF
TRBJ1-1,TRBV12-3/TRBV12-4,ASTPGLPNTEAF
TRBJ2-2,TRBV12-3/TRBV12-4,TSSLHRGLTNTGELF
TRBJ1-1,TRBV5-6,ASSRGNLPDEAF
TRBJ1-1,TRBV5-1,ASSLIGTGNTEAF
TRBJ2-7,TRBV9,ASSVGAGVEQY
TRBJ2-1,TRBV4-3,ASSQDWDSQAYNEQF
TRBJ1-6,TRBV6-5,ASSYGTGYNSPLH
TRBJ2-5,TRBV29-1,SVVRGDGTQY
TRBJ1-6,TRBV27,ASSLRGGSNSPLH